This TCR beta chain was observed in a study of blood T cell repertoires in COVID-19. The CDR3 spans 21 residues. CDR1 is MNHEY and CDR2 is SVGEGT in the germline V gene. V dropped 6 bases and J dropped 0 bases, with 30 bases sitting between them. This table comes from immunoSEQ multiplex PCR, and its TCRdb copy is limited to in-frame clones, with some not included. The repertoire holds a few hundred thousand clones, with around 84% as singletons. Participant reports of clinical history set cohort assignment. This clone was observed a single time. The V call is TRBV6-2 or TRBV6-3, the J call TRBJ1-5, with D possibly being TRBD1 (6 bases). This TCR came from a man aged 25 to 45 with acute COVID-19. Input material: PBMCs or T cells enriched from blood (not recorded which). CDR3: CASSHEFEARTGSYSNQPQHF. CDR3 DNA sequence: TGTGCCAGCAGCCACGAGTTCGAAGCGCGAACAGGGTCTTATAGCAATCAGCCCCAGCATTTT.